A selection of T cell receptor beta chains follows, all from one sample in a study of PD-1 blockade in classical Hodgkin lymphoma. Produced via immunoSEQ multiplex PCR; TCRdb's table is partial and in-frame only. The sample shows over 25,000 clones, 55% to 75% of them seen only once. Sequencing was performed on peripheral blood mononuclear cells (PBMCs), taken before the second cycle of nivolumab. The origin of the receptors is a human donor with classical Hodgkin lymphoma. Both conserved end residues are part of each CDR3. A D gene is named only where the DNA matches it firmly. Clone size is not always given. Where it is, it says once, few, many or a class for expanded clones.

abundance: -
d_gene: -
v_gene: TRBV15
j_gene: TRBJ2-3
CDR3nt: TGTGCCACCAGCAATCGTTCTTACACAGATACGCAGTATTTT
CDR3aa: CATSNRSYTDTQYF

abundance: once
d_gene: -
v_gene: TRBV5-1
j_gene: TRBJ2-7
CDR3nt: TGCGCCAGCAGCTTAACGGTCCTAAGCTCCTACGAGCAGTACTTC
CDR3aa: CASSLTVLSSYEQYF

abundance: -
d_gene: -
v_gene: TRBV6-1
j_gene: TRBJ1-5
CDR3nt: TGTGCCAGCAGAGAGTTGGGGGCAACGGATCAGCCCCAGCATTTT
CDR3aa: CASRELGATDQPQHF

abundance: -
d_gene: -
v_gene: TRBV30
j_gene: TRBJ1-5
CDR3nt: TGTGCCTGGAACCAGGGCAGCAATCAGCCCCAGCATTTT
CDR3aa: CAWNQGSNQPQHF

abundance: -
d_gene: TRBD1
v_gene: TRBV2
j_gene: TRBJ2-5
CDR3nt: TGTGCCAGCAGTCGGGACAGGGCGTATGAGACCCAGTACTTC
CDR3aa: CASSRDRAYETQYF

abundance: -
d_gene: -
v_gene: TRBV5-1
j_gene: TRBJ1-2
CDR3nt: TGCGCCAGCAGCGGGGGACGGCACTATGGCTACACCTTC
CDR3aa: CASSGGRHYGYTF

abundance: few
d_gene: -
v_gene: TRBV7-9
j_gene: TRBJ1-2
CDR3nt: TGTGCCAGCAGCTTAGCGGGGAACTCCTATGGCTACACCTTC
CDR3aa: CASSLAGNSYGYTF

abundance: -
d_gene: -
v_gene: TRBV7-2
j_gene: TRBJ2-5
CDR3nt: TGTGCCAGCAGCCCGGCCCCTGAAGAGACCCAGTACTTC
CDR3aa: CASSPAPEETQYF

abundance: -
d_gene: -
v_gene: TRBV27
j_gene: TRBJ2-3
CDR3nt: TGTGCCAGCGCCTTGGAGAGTGGGACAGATACGCAGTATTTT
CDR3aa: CASALESGTDTQYF

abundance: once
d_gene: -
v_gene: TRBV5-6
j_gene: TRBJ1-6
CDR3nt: TGTGCCAGCAAACGGGGGGTGAATAATTCACCCCTCCACTTT
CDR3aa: CASKRGVNNSPLHF

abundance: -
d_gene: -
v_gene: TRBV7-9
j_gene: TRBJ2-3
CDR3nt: TGTGCCAGCAGCTTGGGCCAAACTAGCACAGATACGCAGTATTTT
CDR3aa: CASSLGQTSTDTQYF

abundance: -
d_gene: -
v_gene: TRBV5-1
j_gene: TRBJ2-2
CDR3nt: TGCGCCAGCACCCTTCGGGGGAACACCGGGGAGCTGTTTTTT
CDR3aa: CASTLRGNTGELFF

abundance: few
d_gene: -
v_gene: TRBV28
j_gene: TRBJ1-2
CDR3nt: TGTGCCAGCAGTTTGCGGGCCCGTTTCTATGGCTACACCTTC
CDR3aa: CASSLRARFYGYTF

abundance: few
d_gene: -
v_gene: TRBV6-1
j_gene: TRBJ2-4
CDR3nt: TGTGCCAGCATGGGGGGTGTAGCCAAAAACATTCAGTACTTC
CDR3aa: CASMGGVAKNIQYF

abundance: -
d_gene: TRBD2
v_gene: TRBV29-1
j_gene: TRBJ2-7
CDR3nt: TGCAGCGCCCCACCATCTAGCGGGGGGCTGACCTACGAGCAGTACTTC
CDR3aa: CSAPPSSGGLTYEQYF

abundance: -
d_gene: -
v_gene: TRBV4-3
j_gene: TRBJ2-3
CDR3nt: TGCGCCAGCAGCCAGGTAGGCGGCAGCACAAATACGCAGTATTTT
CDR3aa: CASSQVGGSTNTQYF

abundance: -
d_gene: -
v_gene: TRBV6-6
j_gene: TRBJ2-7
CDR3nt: TGTGCCAGCAGTAAGGACTCTTCCAGCTCCTACGAGCAGTACTTC
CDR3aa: CASSKDSSSSYEQYF

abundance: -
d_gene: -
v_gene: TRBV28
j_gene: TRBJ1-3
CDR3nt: TGTGCCAGCAGGCAAAGGGGAAACACCATATATTTT
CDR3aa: CASRQRGNTIYF

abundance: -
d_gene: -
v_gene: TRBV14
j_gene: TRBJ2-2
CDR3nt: TGTGCCAGCAGCCAAGATTTTTTTGGGGGTCGGGGCACCGGGGAGCTGTTTTTT
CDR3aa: CASSQDFFGGRGTGELFF

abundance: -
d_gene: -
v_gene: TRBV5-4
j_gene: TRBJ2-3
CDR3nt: TGTGCCAGCAGCCGACCAGGGGGGCCCACAGATACGCAGTATTTT
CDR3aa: CASSRPGGPTDTQYF

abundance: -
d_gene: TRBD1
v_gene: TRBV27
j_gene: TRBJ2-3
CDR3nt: TGTGCCAGCAGTTTTGACAGGGAAGATACGCAGTATTTT
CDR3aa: CASSFDREDTQYF

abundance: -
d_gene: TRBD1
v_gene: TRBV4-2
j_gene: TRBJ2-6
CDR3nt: TGTGCCAGCGGGACAGGGGTATCTGGGGCCAACGTCCTGACTTTC
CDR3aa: CASGTGVSGANVLTF

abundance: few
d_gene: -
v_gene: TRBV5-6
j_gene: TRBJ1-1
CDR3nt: TGTGCCAGCAGCTTGGACCGGATGAACACTGAAGCTTTCTTT
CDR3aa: CASSLDRMNTEAFF

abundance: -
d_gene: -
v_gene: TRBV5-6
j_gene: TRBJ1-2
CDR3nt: TGTGCCAGCAGCGACACAGGGTACTATGGCTACACCTTC
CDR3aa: CASSDTGYYGYTF

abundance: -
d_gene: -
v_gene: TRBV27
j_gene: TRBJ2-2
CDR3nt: TGTGCCAGCACCCCTAGCGTGACGATGGGGGCGCCCGGGGAGCTGTTTTTT
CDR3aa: CASTPSVTMGAPGELFF

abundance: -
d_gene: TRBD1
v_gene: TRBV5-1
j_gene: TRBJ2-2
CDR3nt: TGCGCCAGCAGAGCGACAGGGTCCACCGGGGAGCTGTTTTTT
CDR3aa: CASRATGSTGELFF

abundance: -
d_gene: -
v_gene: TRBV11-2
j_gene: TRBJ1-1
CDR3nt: TGTGCCAGCAGCTACACCGTGGACACTGAAGCTTTCTTT
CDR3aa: CASSYTVDTEAFF

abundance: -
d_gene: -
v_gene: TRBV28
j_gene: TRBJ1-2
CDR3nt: TGTGCCAGCAGTTTCGGCCCGGCGGGAGGCTACACCTTC
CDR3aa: CASSFGPAGGYTF

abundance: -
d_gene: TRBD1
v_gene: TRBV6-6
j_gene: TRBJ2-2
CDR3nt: TGTGCCAGCAGTTACTCAGGGGGCTCTGGGGAGCTGTTTTTT
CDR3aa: CASSYSGGSGELFF

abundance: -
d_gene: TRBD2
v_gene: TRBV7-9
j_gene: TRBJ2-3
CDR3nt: TGTGCCAGCAGCTTTTCTAGCGGAGATACGCAGTATTTT
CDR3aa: CASSFSSGDTQYF

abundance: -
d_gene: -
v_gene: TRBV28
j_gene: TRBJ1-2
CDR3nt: TGTGCCAGCAGTTTAACAGGCAACTATGGCTACACCTTC
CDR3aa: CASSLTGNYGYTF

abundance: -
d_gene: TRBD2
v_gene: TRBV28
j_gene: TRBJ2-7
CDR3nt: TGTGCCAGCAGTTTTCACCCAGCGGGGCTGTCCTACGAGCAGTACTTC
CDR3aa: CASSFHPAGLSYEQYF

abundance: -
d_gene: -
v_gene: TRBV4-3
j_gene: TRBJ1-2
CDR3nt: TGCGCCAGCAGCCAAGATACCCGGATATTTAACTATGGCTACACCTTC
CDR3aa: CASSQDTRIFNYGYTF

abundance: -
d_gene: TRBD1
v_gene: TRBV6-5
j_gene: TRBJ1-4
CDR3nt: TGTGCCAGCAGCCCAGGGGGAGGGAATGAAAAACTGTTTTTT
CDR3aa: CASSPGGGNEKLFF

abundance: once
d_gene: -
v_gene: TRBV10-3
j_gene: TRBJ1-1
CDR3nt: TGTGCCATCAACCCGTCCAGGATGAACACTGAAGCTTTCTTT
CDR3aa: CAINPSRMNTEAFF

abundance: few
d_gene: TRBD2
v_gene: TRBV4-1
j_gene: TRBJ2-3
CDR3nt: TGCGCCAGCACCGCGGGACTAGCGGGACCAAATACGCAGTATTTT
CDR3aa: CASTAGLAGPNTQYF

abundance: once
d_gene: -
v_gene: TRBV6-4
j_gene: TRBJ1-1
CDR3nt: TGTGCCAGCAAAAAGATAGCAGGAGAACAAGATACGAACACTGAAGCTTTCTTT
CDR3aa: CASKKIAGEQDTNTEAFF

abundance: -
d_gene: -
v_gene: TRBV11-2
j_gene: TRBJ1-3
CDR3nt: TGTGCCAGCAGCTTAGATCGTGGGGCTACTGGAAACACCATATATTTT
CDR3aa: CASSLDRGATGNTIYF

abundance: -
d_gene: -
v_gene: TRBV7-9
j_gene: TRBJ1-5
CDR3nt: TGTGCCAGCAGCCGGGACAGCAATCAGCCCCAGCATTTT
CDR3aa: CASSRDSNQPQHF

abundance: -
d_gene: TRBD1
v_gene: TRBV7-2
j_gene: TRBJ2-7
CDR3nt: TGTGCCAGCAGCCCCGGGACAGGGTACTCCTACGAGCAGTACTTC
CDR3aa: CASSPGTGYSYEQYF

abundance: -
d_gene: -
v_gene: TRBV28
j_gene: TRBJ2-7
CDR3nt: TGTGCCGCAGGACTGTCGGCGTACGAGCAGTACTTC
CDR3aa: CAAGLSAYEQYF

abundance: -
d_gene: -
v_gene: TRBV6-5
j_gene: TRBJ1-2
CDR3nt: TGTGCCAGCAGCCAAAACTTAGGAGGGGGGTATGGCTACACCTTC
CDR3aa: CASSQNLGGGYGYTF

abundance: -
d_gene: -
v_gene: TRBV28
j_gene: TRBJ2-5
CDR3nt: TGTGCCAGCAGTTTATCCCGGGGATTAGGGTCCTTACAAGAGACCCAGTACTTC
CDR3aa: CASSLSRGLGSLQETQYF

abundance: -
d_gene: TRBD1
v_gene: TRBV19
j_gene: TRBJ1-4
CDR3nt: TGTGCCAGTAGACCTCGGGACAGCTATAATGAAAAACTGTTTTTT
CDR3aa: CASRPRDSYNEKLFF

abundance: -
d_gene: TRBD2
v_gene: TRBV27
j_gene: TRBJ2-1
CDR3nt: TGTGCCAGCAGTCCTACTAGCGAGGAAAGGCAGTTCTTC
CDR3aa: CASSPTSEERQFF

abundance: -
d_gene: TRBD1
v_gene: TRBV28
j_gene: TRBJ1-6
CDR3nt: TGTGCCAGCAGGCCGGACAGGGTTAATTCACCCCTCCACTTT
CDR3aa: CASRPDRVNSPLHF

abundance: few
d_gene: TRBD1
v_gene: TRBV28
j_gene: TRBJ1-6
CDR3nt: TGTGCCAGCAGTACAGACAGGGGCGTGACACCCCTCCACTTT
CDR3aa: CASSTDRGVTPLHF

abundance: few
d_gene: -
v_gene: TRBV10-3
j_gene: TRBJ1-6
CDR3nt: TGTGCCATCAGCGGACCTACTCTGACAGGAGTAAATTCACCCCTCCACTTT
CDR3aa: CAISGPTLTGVNSPLHF

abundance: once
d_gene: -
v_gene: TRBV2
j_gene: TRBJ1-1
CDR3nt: TGTGCCAGCAGTGAGGCGGAGAACACTGAAGCTTTCTTT
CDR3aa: CASSEAENTEAFF

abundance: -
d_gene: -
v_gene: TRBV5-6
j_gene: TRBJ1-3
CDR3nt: TGTGCCAGCAGTACGCCTGTGGGTCCCTCCTCTGGAAACACCATATATTTT
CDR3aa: CASSTPVGPSSGNTIYF

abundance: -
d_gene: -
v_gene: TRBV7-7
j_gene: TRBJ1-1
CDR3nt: TGTGCCAGCAGCAATACCCAGAACACTGAAGCTTTCTTT
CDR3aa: CASSNTQNTEAFF

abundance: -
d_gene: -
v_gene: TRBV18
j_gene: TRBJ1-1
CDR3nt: TGTGCCAGCTCACCCACCCGCCAGAACACTGAAGCTTTCTTT
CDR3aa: CASSPTRQNTEAFF

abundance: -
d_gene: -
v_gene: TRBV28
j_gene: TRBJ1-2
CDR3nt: TGTGCCAGCAGTTCGGGGGGAGGGCCCAACTATGGCTACACCTTC
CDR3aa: CASSSGGGPNYGYTF

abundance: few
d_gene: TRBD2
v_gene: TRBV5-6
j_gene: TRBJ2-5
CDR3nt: TGTGCCAGCAGCTGGACTAGCGGGGGGGTGGAGACCCAGTACTTC
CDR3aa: CASSWTSGGVETQYF

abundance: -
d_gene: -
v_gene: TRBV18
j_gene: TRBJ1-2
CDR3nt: TGTGCCAGCTCACCACAGAACACGGATACCCATGGCTACACCTTC
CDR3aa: CASSPQNTDTHGYTF